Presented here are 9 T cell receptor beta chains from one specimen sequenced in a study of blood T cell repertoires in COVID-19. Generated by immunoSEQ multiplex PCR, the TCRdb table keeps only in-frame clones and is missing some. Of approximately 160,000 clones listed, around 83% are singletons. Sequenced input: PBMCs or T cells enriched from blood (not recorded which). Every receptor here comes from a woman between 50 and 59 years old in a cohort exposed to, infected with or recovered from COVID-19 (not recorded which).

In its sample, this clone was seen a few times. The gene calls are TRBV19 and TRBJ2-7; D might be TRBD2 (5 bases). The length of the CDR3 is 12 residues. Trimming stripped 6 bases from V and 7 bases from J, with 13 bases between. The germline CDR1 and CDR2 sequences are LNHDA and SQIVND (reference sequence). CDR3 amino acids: CASSQTGKEQYF. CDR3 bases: TGTGCCAGTAGCCAAACGGGGAAGGAGCAGTACTTC.

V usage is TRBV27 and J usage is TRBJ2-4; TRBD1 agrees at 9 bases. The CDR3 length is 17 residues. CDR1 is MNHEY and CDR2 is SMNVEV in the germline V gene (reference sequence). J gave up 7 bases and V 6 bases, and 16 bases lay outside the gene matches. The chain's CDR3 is CASRNMLTGGAVNIQYF. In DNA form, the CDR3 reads TGTGCCAGCAGGAACATGCTGACAGGGGGGGCAGTGAACATTCAGTACTTC.

The CDR3 loop reads CASLAANTGELFF. The DNA of the CDR3 is TGTGCCAGCCTAGCGGCCAACACCGGGGAGCTGTTTTTT. V and J are TRBV2 and TRBJ2-2; 7 bases match TRBD2. In germline, CDR1 is SNHLY, CDR2 FYNNEI. Trimming removed 8 bases from V and 2 bases from J; junction bases left unmatched: 2. CDR3 length: 13 residues.

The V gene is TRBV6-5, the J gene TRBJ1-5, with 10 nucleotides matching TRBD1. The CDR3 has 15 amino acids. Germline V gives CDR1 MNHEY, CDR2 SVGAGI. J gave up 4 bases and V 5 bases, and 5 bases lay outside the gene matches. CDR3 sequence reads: CASSLRDRGNQPQHF. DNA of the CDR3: TGTGCCAGCAGTCTCCGGGACAGGGGTAATCAGCCCCAGCATTTT.

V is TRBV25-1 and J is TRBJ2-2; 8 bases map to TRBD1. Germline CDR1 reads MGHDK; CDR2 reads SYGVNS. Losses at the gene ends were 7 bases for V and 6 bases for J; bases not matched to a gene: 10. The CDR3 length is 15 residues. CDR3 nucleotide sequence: TGTGCCAGCACCCGACAGGGGTCATTTTCCGGGGAGCTGTTTTTT. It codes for CASTRQGSFSGELFF.

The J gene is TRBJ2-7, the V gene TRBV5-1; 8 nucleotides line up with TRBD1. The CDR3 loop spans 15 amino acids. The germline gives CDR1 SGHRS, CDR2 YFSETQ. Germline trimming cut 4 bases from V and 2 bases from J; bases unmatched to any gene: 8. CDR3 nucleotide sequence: TGCGCCAGCAGCGTCGGGACAGGCTATGCCTACGAGCAGTACTTC. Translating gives CASSVGTGYAYEQYF.

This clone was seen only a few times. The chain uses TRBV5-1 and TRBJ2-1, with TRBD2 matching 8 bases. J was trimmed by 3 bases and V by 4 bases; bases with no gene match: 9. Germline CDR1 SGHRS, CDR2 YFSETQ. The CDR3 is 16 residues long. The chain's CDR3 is CASSPGRGSLYNEQFF. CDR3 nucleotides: TGCGCCAGCAGCCCCGGGAGGGGGTCCCTCTACAATGAGCAGTTCTTC.

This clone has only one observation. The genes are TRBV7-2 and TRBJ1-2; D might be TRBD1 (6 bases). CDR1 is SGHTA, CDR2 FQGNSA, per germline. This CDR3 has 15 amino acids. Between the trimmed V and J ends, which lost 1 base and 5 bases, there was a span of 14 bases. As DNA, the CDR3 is TGTGCCAGCAGCTTAGGTCCAGGGGAAGGTTATGGCTACACCTTC. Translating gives CASSLGPGEGYGYTF.

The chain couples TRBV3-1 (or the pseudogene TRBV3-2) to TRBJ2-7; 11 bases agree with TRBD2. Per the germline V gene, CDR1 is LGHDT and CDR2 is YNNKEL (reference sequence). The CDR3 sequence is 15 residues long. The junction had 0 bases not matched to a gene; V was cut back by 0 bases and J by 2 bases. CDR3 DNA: TGTGCCAGCAGCCAAGATAGCGGGGGGGCCTACGAGCAGTACTTC. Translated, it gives CASSQDSGGAYEQYF.